A single sample is the source of the 11 T cell receptor beta chains below, sequenced in a study of T cell responses to AZD1222 COVID-19 vaccine. The protocol was immunoSEQ multiplex PCR, while the TCRdb copy is restricted to in-frame clones and leaves out a portion. The repertoire holds some 100,000 clones, with roughly 87% as singletons. Sequencing used peripheral blood, obtained on day 0 of AZD1222 vaccination. These receptors originate from an adult in good health.

The chain uses TRBV7-2 and TRBJ1-2; D ambiguous. Trimming shortened V by 2 bases and J by 7 bases, and 14 bases separated the two germline ends. The CDR3 length is 14 residues. The V gene's germline CDR1 is SGHTA and CDR2 FQGNSA. As DNA, the CDR3 is TGTGCCAGCAGCTTACTACTAGGTCCTTTTGGCTACACCTTC. It is translated as CASSLLLGPFGYTF. Combining the CDR3 with reference TRBV7-2 and TRBJ1-2 gives the whole variable domain GAGVSQSPSNKVTEKGKDVELRCDPISGHTALYWYRQSLGQGLEFLIYFQGNSAPDKSGLPSDRFSAERTGGSVSTLTIQRTQQEDSAVYLCASSLLLGPFGYTFGSGTRLTVV.

This clone was recorded once. The rearrangement links TRBV7-2 to TRBJ1-2; tentatively, D is TRBD1 (5 bases). Germline CDR1 and CDR2: SGHTA and FQGNSA. This CDR3 contains 14 residues. V lost 6 bases and J lost 2, with 13 bases in between. The CDR3 nucleotides are TGTGCCAGCAGGCTAAACCAGGGAAACTATGGCTACACCTTC. Residues: CASRLNQGNYGYTF.

The chain links TRBV5-1 to TRBJ2-1; D gene ambiguous. This CDR3 has 15 residues. The V gene lost 2 bases and the J gene lost 5 bases, with 14 bases spanning the gap. Germline assignment: CDR1 SGHRS and CDR2 YFSETQ. The CDR3 loop is CASSFLGFDNNEQFF. The CDR3 coding sequence is TGCGCCAGCAGCTTTCTAGGGTTTGACAACAATGAGCAGTTCTTC.

The chain links TRBV5-1 to TRBJ2-1; 8 bases map to TRBD2. Germline values: CDR1 SGHRS, CDR2 YFSETQ. The CDR3 spans 15 residues. Trimming cost V 0 bases and J 5 bases; bases outside gene matches: 4. CDR3 amino acids: CASSLESGRNNEQFF. The DNA for the CDR3 is TGCGCCAGCAGCTTGGAAAGCGGGAGAAACAATGAGCAGTTCTTC.

Here the CDR3 DNA reads TGTGCCAGCAGCGTGGCACTAGCGGGAAGGGACGAGCAGTACTTC. Translation gives CASSVALAGRDEQYF. The chain joins TRBV9 to TRBJ2-7; the match to TRBD2 covers 10 bases. The V and J ends lost 2 bases and 5 bases, in that order; junction bases with no gene match: 7. The germline V gene encodes CDR1 SGDLS and CDR2 YYNGEE. The CDR3 has 15 residues.

This chain joins TRBV15 and TRBJ1-2; no reliable D call. Germline V gene data show CDR1 as LNHNV and CDR2 as YYDKDF (reference sequence). The V and J ends lost 1 base and 6 bases respectively, with 12 bases between them. The CDR3 spans 14 residues. CDR3 residues: CATSRGRGSDGYTF. As DNA, the CDR3 is TGTGCCACCAGCAGAGGTCGAGGTAGCGATGGCTACACCTTC. Together with reference TRBV15 and TRBJ1-2, the CDR3 gives the full variable domain: DAMVIQNPRYQVTQFGKPVTLSCSQTLNHNVMYWYQQKSSQAPKLLFHYYDKDFNNEADTPDNFQSRRPNTSFCFLDIRSPGLGDTAMYLCATSRGRGSDGYTFGSGTRLTVV.

The CDR3 region is CATKQEGLGSYNEQFF. As DNA, the CDR3 is TGCGCCACCAAACAGGAAGGGTTGGGCTCCTACAATGAGCAGTTCTTC. The gene calls are TRBV5-1 and TRBJ2-1; D possibly corresponds to TRBD1 (5 bases). The CDR3 is made up of 16 amino acids. V was cut by 9 bases and J by 0 bases, with 19 bases left in between. Germline-derived CDR1 and CDR2 are SGHRS and YFSETQ.

J is TRBJ1-2 and V is TRBV6-1, with TRBD1 matching 7 bases. V lost 3 bases and J lost 5; bases outside the gene matches: 3. Looked up from germline, CDR1 is MNHNS and CDR2 is SASEGT. The CDR3 covers 13 residues. In nucleotides, the CDR3 is TGTGCCAGCAGTGACGCAGGGGGTTATGGCTACACCTTC. Protein sequence: CASSDAGGYGYTF.

This chain uses TRBV10-1 with TRBJ1-4; D perhaps matches TRBD1 (6 bases). The CDR3 is made up of 16 amino acids. Deletions cut 6 bases from V and 8 bases from J, with 22 bases between. Germline CDR1 and CDR2: WNHNN and SYGVQD (reference sequence). The CDR3 DNA follows: TGCGCCAGCAGGGAGAAAACAGGGTTAGTAAGGGAAAAACTGTTTTTT. It codes for CASREKTGLVREKLFF.

This chain uses TRBV18 with TRBJ1-1; D is unresolved. Germline CDR1 KGHSH, CDR2 LQKENI. V lost 2 bases to trimming and J lost 0 bases, with 7 bases between them. This CDR3 contains 14 residues. In DNA, the CDR3 is TGTGCCAGCTCACCATCACCCTTGAACACTGAAGCTTTCTTT. Protein: CASSPSPLNTEAFF.

The chain joins TRBV6-5 to TRBJ1-2; tentatively, D is TRBD1 (5 bases). From germline, CDR1 is MNHEY and CDR2 SVGAGI. The CDR3 spans 13 residues. Trimming stripped 6 bases from V and 8 bases from J, with 16 bases between. The chain's CDR3 is CASSQPTEGGYTF. The CDR3 region has the DNA TGTGCCAGCAGCCAACCCACGGAGGGGGGCTACACCTTC.